A single sample is the source of the 24 T cell receptor beta chains below, sequenced in a study of response to subunit inactivated influenza vaccine. TCRdb re-called the RT-PCR reads through MiXCR, storing one row per CDR3 protein. The sample includes 630,000 or so distinct CDR3 sequences, 15% to 19% of them seen just once. Sequenced here: PBMCs from blood, sampled about 13 days after vaccination. The receptors shown here come from a man aged 50 to 59 who received an inactivated influenza vaccine.

This clonotype was counted only a few times. The V call is TRBV14, the J call TRBJ1-2; D is unclear. Trimming left V 2 bases short and J 9 bases short, with 13 bases between. The CDR3 extends over 13 amino acids. Germline V lookup: CDR1 SGHDN, CDR2 FVKESK. CDR3: CASSQTGGDSYTF. The CDR3 DNA is TGTGCCAGCAGCCAAACGGGCGGCGACAGCTACACCTTC.

The CDR3 DNA is TGTGCCAGCAGCACCTCCGGGACAGTCTACGAGCAGTACTTC. The encoded protein is CASSTSGTVYEQYF. The genes are TRBV7-9 and TRBJ2-7, with 7 nucleotides matching TRBD1. V shed 5 bases and J 3 bases; nucleotides not matched to a gene: 7. From germline, CDR1 is SEHNR and CDR2 FQNEAQ (reference sequence). This CDR3 has 14 residues.

The table lists this clonotype with a few counts. This rearrangement joins TRBV7-8 to TRBJ1-5; no clear D gene. The germline V and J ends were trimmed by 5 bases and 6 bases, with 11 bases remaining between them. The germline CDR1 and CDR2 sequences are SGHVS and FQNEAQ. This CDR3 region has 13 residues. This CDR3 reads CASSQSGVQPQHF. For the CDR3, the DNA is TGTGCCAGCAGCCAGAGTGGGGTTCAGCCCCAGCATTTT.

This clonotype was recorded a few times. Compared with germline, one end of the junction differs, possibly owing to a read error. The gene calls are TRBV6-5 and TRBJ2-2, with D possibly TRBD2 on 6 matching bases. Germline CDR1 and CDR2: MNHEY and SVGAGI. The CDR3 extends over 16 amino acids. CDR3: CASRYSPSGSSGELFF. In DNA, the CDR3 is TGTGCCAGCAGGTACTCCCCTTCCGGGAGCTCCGGGGAGCTGTTTTTT.

This clonotype was seen more than once but under ten times. The chain uses TRBV5-1 and TRBJ1-2; TRBD1 matches at 9 bases. The CDR3 is 15 amino acids. The V gene's germline CDR1 is SGHRS and CDR2 YFSETQ. The ends lost 5 bases at V and 4 bases at J; junction bases unmatched: 9. In DNA, the CDR3 is TGCGCCAGCAGTCCCGGGACAGGGAGTATCTATGGCTACACCTTC. As protein: CASSPGTGSIYGYTF. Together with reference TRBV5-1 and TRBJ1-2, the CDR3 gives the full variable domain: KAGVTQTPRYLIKTRGQQVTLSCSPISGHRSVSWYQQTPGQGLQFLFEYFSETQRNKGNFPGRFSGRQFSNSRSEMNVSTLELGDSALYLCASSPGTGSIYGYTFGSGTRLTVV.

The table lists this clonotype with many counts. The chain combines TRBV6-1 with TRBJ2-2; 10 bases are shared with TRBD2. Unmatched junction bases numbered 9, after V lost 7 bases and J lost 4 bases. Germline V CDR1 and CDR2: MNHNS, SASEGT. The CDR3 is made up of 16 amino acids. The CDR3 DNA sequence: TGTGCCAGCAACGGACTAGCGGCCACCACCACCGGGGAGCTGTTTTTT. It codes for CASNGLAATTTGELFF.

The chain uses TRBV9 and TRBJ2-3; tentatively, D is TRBD2 (6 bases). The CDR3 runs to 15 residues. V lost 2 bases, J lost 4 bases, and 14 bases lay in between. The germline V gene has CDR1 SGDLS and CDR2 YYNGEE. The DNA of the CDR3 is TGTGCCAGCAGCGTTGAAGGAGGGGCGGCAGATACGCAGTATTTT. It yields the protein CASSVEGGAADTQYF.

This clonotype was counted a few times. The V gene is TRBV20-1, the J gene TRBJ1-1, with D perhaps matching TRBD1 (5 bases). CDR1 and CDR2 (germline): DFQATT, SNEGSKA (reference sequence). The CDR3 runs to 16 residues. Trimming left V 3 bases short and J 0 bases short, with 17 bases between. The CDR3 DNA is TGCAGTGCTAGCCCTTCGACAGAGTACATGAACACTGAAGCTTTCTTT. It specifies CSASPSTEYMNTEAFF.

This clonotype appeared many times. The V and J genes are TRBV6-6 and TRBJ2-7, with TRBD2 matching 7 bases. This CDR3 is built from 13 residues. Looked up from germline, CDR1 is MNHNY and CDR2 is SVGAGI (reference sequence). V shed 2 bases, J shed 6 bases, and the junction held 4 bases outside the gene matches. CDR3 amino acids: CASSYQGRVEQYF. DNA for the CDR3: TGTGCCAGCAGTTACCAAGGGAGGGTCGAGCAGTACTTC.

This chain joins TRBV6-5 and TRBJ2-7, with 7 bases identical to TRBD2. Germline V gene sequence: CDR1 MNHEY, CDR2 SVGAGI. This CDR3 region has 15 residues. With V trimmed by 2 bases and J by 0 bases, 4 bases remained unmatched. The CDR3 DNA reads TGTGCCAGCAGTTACCCAGCGGGGAGCTCCTACGAGCAGTACTTC. Its protein is CASSYPAGSSYEQYF.

CDR3 coding DNA: TGCAGCGTTGAGTTGGTGGGGACAGGGATCAACGAGCAGTACTTC. It encodes CSVELVGTGINEQYF. This rearrangement joins TRBV29-1 to TRBJ2-7; 9 nucleotides line up with TRBD1. The CDR3 runs to 15 residues. The J segment lost 5 bases and the V segment lost 3 bases, leaving 11 bases of the junction unmatched. Germline V gene sequence: CDR1 SQVTM, CDR2 ANQGSEA.

For this clonotype: Its ends do not fully match the called genes, so a read error is possible. V is TRBV20-1 and J is TRBJ2-5; weak D call: TRBD2 (5 bases). This CDR3 is 12 amino acids long. The germline CDR1 and CDR2 sequences are DFQATT and SNEGSKA (reference sequence). The DNA for the CDR3 is TGCAGTGCTGGAGAGGGTGAGGAGACCCAGTACTTC. Translation: CSAGEGEETQYF.

Only a few counts were recorded for this clonotype. V gene TRBV28 combines with J gene TRBJ2-7, with 10 bases identical to TRBD2. V lost 0 bases to trimming and J lost 4 bases; unmatched junction nucleotides: 3. The CDR3 extends over 15 amino acids. Germline V gene data show CDR1 as MDHEN and CDR2 as SYDVKM. Written as DNA, the CDR3 is TGTGCCAGCAGTTTATGGGTAGCGGGGGGATACGAGCAGTACTTC. Translated, it gives CASSLWVAGGYEQYF.

There are many counts of this clonotype. The rearrangement joins TRBV24-1 to TRBJ2-7; D is perhaps TRBD1 or TRBD2 (6 bases each). The CDR3 runs 13 residues. The V gene's germline CDR1 is KGHDR and CDR2 SFDVKD. V gave up 9 bases and J gave up 0 bases, with 11 bases separating them. In DNA form, the CDR3 reads TGTGCCACCGGCGGGGACAACTCCTACGAGCAGTACTTC. Encoded protein: CATGGDNSYEQYF.

This clonotype has a handful of counts. The chain uses TRBV7-2 and TRBJ1-5; D might be TRBD1 (5 bases). V was clipped by 2 bases and J by 2 bases, with 10 bases between them. This CDR3 has 15 residues. Germline CDR1 is SGHTA and CDR2 is FQGNSA. The CDR3 region is CASSLQGQGNQPQHF. Written as DNA, the CDR3 is TGTGCCAGCAGCTTACAGGGTCAGGGCAATCAGCCCCAGCATTTT.

This chain uses TRBV5-1 with TRBJ2-3; D possibly corresponds to TRBD2 (6 bases). Germline values: CDR1 SGHRS, CDR2 YFSETQ. This CDR3 is built from 13 residues. The V and J ends lost 6 bases and 5 bases respectively, with 13 bases between them. CDR3 amino acids: CASTTSLQDTQYF. The CDR3 region has the DNA TGCGCCAGCACCACTAGCCTCCAAGATACGCAGTATTTT.

The sample holds a few counts of this clonotype. The CDR3 DNA follows: TGTGCCAGCAGCCAAGGACAGGGGGCCGGGATTCGGTACGAGCAGTACTTC. Translation: CASSQGQGAGIRYEQYF. V and J are TRBV4-2 and TRBJ2-7; 10 bases align to TRBD1. The V segment lost 1 base and the J segment 4 bases; nucleotides outside the gene matches: 10. The germline gives CDR1 LGHNA, CDR2 YNFKEQ. The CDR3 loop spans 17 amino acids.

The chain employs TRBV12-3 or TRBV12-4 and TRBJ2-3; 13 bases match TRBD2. The CDR3 covers 17 residues. V was clipped by 6 bases and J by 1 base; unmatched bases: 7. CDR3 in amino acids: CASSPKTSGRRTDTQYF. CDR3 bases: TGTGCCAGCAGCCCTAAGACTAGCGGGAGGCGCACAGATACGCAGTATTTT.

This clonotype came up a few times. V gene TRBV29-1 combines with J gene TRBJ2-5; D not resolved. Trimming took 4 bases from V and 4 from J, leaving 7 bases between them. This CDR3 contains 11 residues. Germline loops: CDR1 SQVTM, CDR2 ANQGSEA. CDR3 residues: CSVGFGETQYF. DNA for the CDR3: TGCAGCGTTGGGTTTGGAGAGACCCAGTACTTC.

This clonotype was found many times. This chain links TRBV7-6 with TRBJ2-2, with a weak D call TRBD2 (5 bases). CDR3 length equals 15 residues. With 3 bases removed from V and 7 bases from J, the gap between germline ends came to 15 bases. Germline-derived CDR1 and CDR2 are SGHVS and FNYEAQ. CDR3 sequence reads: CASSLNAIRGGELFF. DNA for the CDR3: TGTGCCAGCAGCTTGAATGCAATACGGGGCGGGGAGCTGTTTTTT.

J is TRBJ2-7 and V is TRBV7-6; tentatively, D is TRBD1 or TRBD2 (5 bases each). The CDR3 extends over 15 amino acids. Per the germline V gene, CDR1 is SGHVS and CDR2 is FNYEAQ. The V and J ends lost 6 bases and 2 bases respectively, with 17 bases between them. The DNA for the CDR3 is TGTGCCAGCAGTTCCGGGACCCACGGGACCTACGAGCAGTACTTC. As protein: CASSSGTHGTYEQYF. Variable domain in full (rest from reference TRBV7-6 and TRBJ2-7): GAGVSQSPRYKVTKRGQDVALRCDPISGHVSLYWYRQALGQGPEFLTYFNYEAQQDKSGLPNDRFSAERPEGSISTLTIQRTEQRDSAMYRCASSSGTHGTYEQYFGPGTRLTVT.

The rearrangement uses TRBV5-1 and TRBJ2-3; D call uncertain. The CDR3 sequence is 12 residues long. Germline V lookup: CDR1 SGHRS, CDR2 YFSETQ. The V and J ends lost 0 bases and 6 bases respectively, with 5 bases between them. CDR3 nucleotides: TGCGCCAGCAGCTTGGATGAGGATACGCAGTATTTT. Translated, it gives CASSLDEDTQYF.

The chain links TRBV12-3 or TRBV12-4 to TRBJ1-1, with TRBD1 identical over 8 bases. This CDR3 region has 13 residues. The V segment lost 1 base and the J segment 12 bases; nucleotides outside the gene matches: 7. CDR3 sequence reads: CASSLGAGGRTFF. DNA for the CDR3: TGTGCCAGCAGTTTAGGGGCAGGGGGCCGGACTTTCTTT.

The chain has TRBV7-8 and TRBJ2-5, with 10 bases matching TRBD1. The CDR3 consists of 18 residues. Germline CDR1 and CDR2: SGHVS and FQNEAQ. J was trimmed by 0 bases and V by 5 bases; bases with no gene match: 12. DNA of the CDR3: TGTGCCAGCAGCCCATGGCGCGACGGGACAGGGGACCAAGAGACCCAGTACTTC. The encoded protein is CASSPWRDGTGDQETQYF.